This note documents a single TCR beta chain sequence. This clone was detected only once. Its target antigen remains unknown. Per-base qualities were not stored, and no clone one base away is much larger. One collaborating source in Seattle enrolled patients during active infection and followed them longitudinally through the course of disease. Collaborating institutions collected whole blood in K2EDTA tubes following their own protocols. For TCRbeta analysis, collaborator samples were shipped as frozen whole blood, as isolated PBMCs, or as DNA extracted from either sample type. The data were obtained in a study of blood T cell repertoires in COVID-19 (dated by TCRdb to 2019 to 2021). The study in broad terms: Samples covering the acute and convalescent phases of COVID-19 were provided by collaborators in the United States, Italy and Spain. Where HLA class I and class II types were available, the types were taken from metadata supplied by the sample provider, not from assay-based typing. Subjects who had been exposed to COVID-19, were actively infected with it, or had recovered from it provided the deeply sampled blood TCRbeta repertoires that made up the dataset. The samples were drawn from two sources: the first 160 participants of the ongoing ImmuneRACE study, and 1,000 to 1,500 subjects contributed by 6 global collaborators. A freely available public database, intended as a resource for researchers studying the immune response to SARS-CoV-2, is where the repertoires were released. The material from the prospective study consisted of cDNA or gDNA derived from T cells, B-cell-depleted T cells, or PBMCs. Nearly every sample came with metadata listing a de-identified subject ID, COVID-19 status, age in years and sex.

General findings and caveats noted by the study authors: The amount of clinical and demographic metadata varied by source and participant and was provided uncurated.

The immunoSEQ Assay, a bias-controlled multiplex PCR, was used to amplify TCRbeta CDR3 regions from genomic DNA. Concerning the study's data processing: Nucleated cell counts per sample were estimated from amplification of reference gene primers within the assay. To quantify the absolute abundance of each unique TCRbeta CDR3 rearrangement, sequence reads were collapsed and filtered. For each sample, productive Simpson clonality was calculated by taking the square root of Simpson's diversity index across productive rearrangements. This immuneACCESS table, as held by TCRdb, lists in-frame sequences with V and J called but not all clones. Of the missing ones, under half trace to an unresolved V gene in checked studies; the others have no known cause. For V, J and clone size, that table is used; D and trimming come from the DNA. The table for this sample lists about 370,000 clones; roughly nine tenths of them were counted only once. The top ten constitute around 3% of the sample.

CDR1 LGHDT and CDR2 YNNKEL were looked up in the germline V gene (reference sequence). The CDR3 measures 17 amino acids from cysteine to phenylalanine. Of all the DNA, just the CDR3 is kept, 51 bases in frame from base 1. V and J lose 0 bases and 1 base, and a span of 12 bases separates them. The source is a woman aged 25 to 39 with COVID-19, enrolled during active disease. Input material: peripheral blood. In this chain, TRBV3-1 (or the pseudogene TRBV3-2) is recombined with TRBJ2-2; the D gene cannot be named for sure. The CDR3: CASSQDLRVMNTGELFF. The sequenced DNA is TGTGCCAGCAGCCAAGATTTACGCGTGATGAACACCGGGGAGCTGTTTTTT.